Listed below are T cell receptor beta chains from one sample, sequenced in a study of regulatory T cells in long-lasting Graves disease. One entry per CDR3 protein results from TCRdb running MiXCR on the multiplex PCR reads. The table lists 350,000 to 450,000 distinct CDR3 sequences, under 25% of them singletons, with 14% in the top ten. The sequencing used peripheral blood mononuclear cells (PBMCs), collected when the disease was refractory, from a patient treated with antithyroid drugs. The receptors here all came from a female donor with Graves disease. Both conserved end residues are part of each CDR3. A D gene is named only where the DNA matches it firmly. Where a row states a size, it is once, few, many or the class of an expanded clone; other rows omit it.

v_call: TRBV6-9; j_call: TRBJ2-1; clone_size: -; d_call: -; cdr3_aa: CASSYGSEVVKGNEQFF; cdr3_nt: TGTGCCAGCAGTTACGGGAGCGAAGTTGTTAAGGGAAATGAGCAGTTCTTC
v_call: TRBV2; j_call: TRBJ1-6; clone_size: -; d_call: -; cdr3_aa: CASSDSGVRNSPLHF; cdr3_nt: TGTGCCAGCAGTGACTCTGGGGTGCGCAATTCACCCCTCCACTTT
v_call: TRBV5-8; j_call: TRBJ2-5; clone_size: few; d_call: -; cdr3_aa: CASSAGARRRQETQYF; cdr3_nt: TGTGCCAGCAGCGCAGGTGCCAGGCGTAGACAAGAGACCCAGTACTTC
v_call: TRBV29-1; j_call: TRBJ2-5; clone_size: -; d_call: -; cdr3_aa: CSGTTGQETQYF; cdr3_nt: TGCAGCGGTACGACGGGCCAAGAGACCCAGTACTTC
v_call: TRBV27; j_call: TRBJ2-2; clone_size: few; d_call: TRBD2; cdr3_aa: CASSSNLAGDDTGELFF; cdr3_nt: TGTGCCAGCAGTTCGAATCTAGCGGGGGATGACACCGGGGAGCTGTTTTTT
v_call: TRBV7-6; j_call: TRBJ2-7; clone_size: -; d_call: -; cdr3_aa: CASSSDTKYEQYF; cdr3_nt: TGTGCCAGCAGCTCCGACACCAAGTACGAGCAGTACTTC
v_call: TRBV28; j_call: TRBJ2-7; clone_size: many; d_call: -; cdr3_aa: CASTPLDFYEQYF; cdr3_nt: TGTGCCAGCACCCCCCTGGACTTCTACGAGCAGTACTTC
v_call: TRBV20-1; j_call: TRBJ1-4; clone_size: many; d_call: -; cdr3_aa: CSARERDIEKLFF; cdr3_nt: TGCAGTGCTAGAGAAAGGGATATTGAAAAACTGTTTTTT
v_call: TRBV19; j_call: TRBJ1-6; clone_size: -; d_call: -; cdr3_aa: CASSTGTQVSYNSPLHF; cdr3_nt: TGTGCCAGTAGTACGGGGACACAAGTCTCCTATAATTCACCCCTCCACTTT
v_call: TRBV7-9; j_call: TRBJ1-1; clone_size: few; d_call: TRBD1; cdr3_aa: CASSTRQGGNTEAFF; cdr3_nt: TGTGCCAGCAGCACCAGACAGGGAGGGAACACTGAAGCTTTCTTT
v_call: TRBV30; j_call: TRBJ2-7; clone_size: -; d_call: -; cdr3_aa: CAWSVLRTSYEQYF; cdr3_nt: TGTGCCTGGAGTGTACTAAGGACCTCCTACGAGCAGTACTTC
v_call: TRBV12-3/TRBV12-4; j_call: TRBJ1-2; clone_size: -; d_call: -; cdr3_aa: CASTFRAGNYGYTF; cdr3_nt: TGTGCCAGCACCTTCAGGGCGGGGAACTATGGCTACACCTTC
v_call: TRBV6-2/TRBV6-3; j_call: TRBJ2-7; clone_size: -; d_call: -; cdr3_aa: CASSYVDRAYEQYF; cdr3_nt: TGTGCCAGCAGTTACGTGGACAGAGCTTACGAGCAGTACTTC
v_call: TRBV6-1; j_call: TRBJ1-5; clone_size: -; d_call: TRBD1; cdr3_aa: CASSTTGGSNQPQHF; cdr3_nt: TGTGCCAGCAGTACTACAGGGGGAAGCAATCAGCCCCAGCATTTT
v_call: TRBV5-1; j_call: TRBJ2-1; clone_size: -; d_call: TRBD2; cdr3_aa: CASSFLAGVSNEQFF; cdr3_nt: TGCGCCAGCAGCTTCCTAGCGGGAGTGTCTAATGAGCAGTTCTTC
v_call: TRBV7-6; j_call: TRBJ2-5; clone_size: -; d_call: TRBD2; cdr3_aa: CASSLQGGLQTQYF; cdr3_nt: TGTGCCAGCAGCTTGCAGGGAGGGCTTCAGACCCAGTACTTC
v_call: TRBV7-3; j_call: TRBJ2-7; clone_size: many; d_call: TRBD2; cdr3_aa: CASSKLAGDYEQYF; cdr3_nt: TGTGCCAGCAGCAAACTAGCGGGAGACTACGAGCAGTACTTC
v_call: TRBV10-3; j_call: TRBJ1-1; clone_size: many; d_call: -; cdr3_aa: CAIRTQGGDEAFF; cdr3_nt: TGTGCCATCAGGACCCAGGGAGGAGATGAAGCTTTCTTT
v_call: TRBV16; j_call: TRBJ1-1; clone_size: few; d_call: -; cdr3_aa: CASSQSPVTEAFF; cdr3_nt: TGTGCCAGCAGCCAATCTCCAGTCACTGAAGCTTTCTTT
v_call: TRBV20-1; j_call: TRBJ2-7; clone_size: many; d_call: TRBD2; cdr3_aa: CSARAPPISGNGYEQYF; cdr3_nt: TGCAGTGCTAGAGCCCCACCCATAAGCGGGAATGGCTACGAGCAGTACTTC
v_call: TRBV7-9; j_call: TRBJ2-7; clone_size: few; d_call: TRBD1; cdr3_aa: CASSLLPGQGPRDYEQYF; cdr3_nt: TGTGCCAGCAGCTTACTCCCGGGACAGGGGCCCCGCGACTACGAGCAGTACTTC
v_call: TRBV27; j_call: TRBJ2-3; clone_size: -; d_call: TRBD2; cdr3_aa: CASSLLAGVGDTQYF; cdr3_nt: TGTGCCAGCAGTTTGCTAGCGGGAGTTGGAGATACGCAGTATTTT
v_call: TRBV7-3; j_call: TRBJ2-2; clone_size: -; d_call: -; cdr3_aa: CASSLDGSNTGELFF; cdr3_nt: TGTGCCAGCAGCTTGGACGGCTCGAACACCGGGGAGCTGTTTTTT
v_call: TRBV10-3; j_call: TRBJ2-2; clone_size: many; d_call: -; cdr3_aa: CAISESRRARTGELFF; cdr3_nt: TGTGCCATCAGTGAGTCCCGACGTGCAAGGACCGGGGAGCTGTTTTTT
v_call: TRBV20-1; j_call: TRBJ2-4; clone_size: -; d_call: TRBD1; cdr3_aa: CSARVTYGQGLAKNIQYF; cdr3_nt: TGCAGTGCTAGAGTTACTTATGGACAGGGACTAGCCAAAAACATTCAGTACTTC
v_call: TRBV3-1; j_call: TRBJ1-2; clone_size: many; d_call: -; cdr3_aa: CASSQEGTGYGYTF; cdr3_nt: TGTGCCAGCAGCCAAGAGGGGACGGGCTATGGCTACACCTTC
v_call: TRBV12-3/TRBV12-4; j_call: TRBJ2-5; clone_size: many; d_call: TRBD1; cdr3_aa: CASSLGQSQETQYF; cdr3_nt: TGTGCCAGCAGTCTGGGACAGTCTCAAGAGACCCAGTACTTC